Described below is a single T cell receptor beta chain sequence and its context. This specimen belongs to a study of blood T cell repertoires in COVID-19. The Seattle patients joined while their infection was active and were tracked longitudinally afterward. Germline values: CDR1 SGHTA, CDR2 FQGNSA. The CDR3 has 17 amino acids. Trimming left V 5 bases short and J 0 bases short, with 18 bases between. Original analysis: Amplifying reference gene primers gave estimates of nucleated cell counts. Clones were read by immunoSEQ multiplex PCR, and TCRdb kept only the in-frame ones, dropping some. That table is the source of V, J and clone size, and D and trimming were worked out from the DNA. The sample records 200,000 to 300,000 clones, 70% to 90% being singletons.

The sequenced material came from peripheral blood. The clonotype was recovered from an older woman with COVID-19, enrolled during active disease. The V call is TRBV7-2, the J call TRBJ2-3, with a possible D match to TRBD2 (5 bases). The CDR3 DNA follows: TGTGCCAGCAGCGACGACGGCCGGAGCGGAAGCACAGATACGCAGTATTTT. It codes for CASSDDGRSGSTDTQYF.